The present TCR beta chain was sequenced within a study of spatial heterogeneity in lung cancer. This clonotype was counted at least ten times. TCRdb used MiXCR to reprocess the 5' RACE reads, holding one entry per CDR3 protein. This sample carries about 120,000 distinct CDR3 sequences, roughly an eighth of them seen once, and the ten largest clones take 16%. Documented time point: blood at routine non-recurrence follow-up after resection. Frozen PBMC, nontumor lung or tumor provided whole RNA, which was sequenced unsorted. CDR1 and CDR2 (germline): KGHDR, SFDVKD. Deletions cut 0 bases from V and 2 bases from J, with 6 bases between. The CDR3 has 14 amino acids.

Sequences were derived from PBMCs, sampled at follow-up. The rearrangement uses TRBV24-1 and TRBJ1-2, with D unclear. This receptor was obtained from a male donor with early-stage non-small cell lung cancer. The CDR3 DNA reads TGTGCCACCAGTGATTTGACAGCAAACTATGGCTACACCTTC. Encoded protein: CATSDLTANYGYTF.